Below are 21 T cell receptor beta chains sequenced from a single sample in a study of cytomegalovirus exposure and HLA in healthy donors. It was with 60 Vbeta and 13 Jbeta primers that the PCR ran. The assay was immunoSEQ multiplex PCR, and TCRdb's table has in-frame clones only and misses some. The sample yields around 100,000 clones, 75% to 85% seen once. Specimen: PBMCs. These receptors were obtained from a woman younger than 35 in good health and CMV-seropositive.

This clone has more than one count but fewer than ten. The chain uses TRBV20-1 and TRBJ2-3; a weak D match, TRBD1 (5 bases). Germline CDR1 DFQATT, CDR2 SNEGSKA (reference sequence). The CDR3 totals 11 residues. Trimming took off 2 bases at V and 5 bases at J, with 5 bases between the two ends. CDR3 in amino acids: CSARRGDTQYF. The CDR3 DNA reads as TGCAGTGCTAGAAGGGGAGATACGCAGTATTTT.

This clone was counted between two and nine times. The J gene is TRBJ2-1, the V gene TRBV6-5; the D gene is possibly TRBD2 (5 bases). The CDR3 contains 15 residues. Germline assignment: CDR1 MNHEY and CDR2 SVGAGI. Trimming pared 6 bases from V and 2 bases from J, leaving 14 bases between. CDR3 sequence: CASSGVRGAYNEQFF. The DNA for the CDR3 is TGTGCCAGCAGCGGGGTTCGAGGCGCCTACAATGAGCAGTTCTTC.

This clone is a singleton in its sample. The V and J genes are TRBV18 and TRBJ2-5, with D tentatively TRBD2 (6 bases). V dropped 6 bases and J dropped 3 bases, with 11 bases sitting between them. This CDR3 contains 13 residues. Per germline, CDR1 KGHSH and CDR2 LQKENI. This CDR3 reads CASSPGGEETQYF. CDR3 DNA: TGTGCCAGCTCCCCCGGGGGTGAAGAGACCCAGTACTTC. The complete variable domain, with remaining parts taken from reference TRBV18 and TRBJ2-5, reads NAGVMQNPRHLVRRRGQEARLRCSPMKGHSHVYWYRQLPEEGLKFMVYLQKENIIDESGMPKERFSAEFPKEGPSILRIQQVVRGDSAAYFCASSPGGEETQYFGPGTRLLVL.

The chain joins TRBV6-5 to TRBJ1-2, with unresolved D. The V end lost 2 bases, the J end lost 8 bases, and 12 bases lay between the germline ends. Germline CDR1 is MNHEY and CDR2 is SVGAGI. This CDR3 has 13 amino acids. This CDR3 is CASSYEGMRGYTF. The CDR3 DNA sequence: TGTGCCAGCAGTTACGAAGGCATGAGGGGCTACACCTTC.

This clone was seen just once. The chain links TRBV7-6 to TRBJ1-1; D might be TRBD1 (5 bases). This CDR3 comprises 16 residues. With 5 bases removed from V and 2 bases from J, the gap between germline ends came to 18 bases. Germline loops: CDR1 SGHVS, CDR2 FNYEAQ. The DNA for the CDR3 is TGTGCCAGCAGCCCCGGTATTCCAGGGCCCAACACTGAAGCTTTCTTT. This translates into CASSPGIPGPNTEAFF.

The genes are TRBV9 and TRBJ2-3; 9 bases align to TRBD2. V was clipped by 3 bases and J by 0 bases; unmatched bases: 2. This CDR3 region has 15 residues. The V gene's germline CDR1 is SGDLS and CDR2 YYNGEE. CDR3 DNA: TGTGCCAGCAGCGGTAGCGGGGGCAGCACAGATACGCAGTATTTT. Translated: CASSGSGGSTDTQYF.

Only one count was recorded for this clone. The gene calls are TRBV25-1 and TRBJ2-7; D not resolved. In germline, CDR1 is MGHDK, CDR2 SYGVNS. The CDR3 is 12 amino acids. Between the trimmed V and J ends, which lost 4 bases and 5 bases, there was a span of 9 bases. The CDR3 here is CASSAHLNEQYF. The CDR3 bases are TGTGCCAGCAGTGCTCACTTGAACGAGCAGTACTTC.

The gene calls are TRBV5-6 and TRBJ2-3, with 9 nucleotides matching TRBD2. The CDR3 length is 17 residues. Germline V gene lookup returns CDR1 SGHDT and CDR2 YYEEEE. Trimming at V came to 0 bases and at J to 1 base, leaving 6 bases not matched to a gene. The CDR3 protein is CASSLERSSGGTDTQYF. The CDR3 nucleotides read TGTGCCAGCAGCTTGGAAAGATCTAGCGGGGGCACAGATACGCAGTATTTT.

About this clone: The junction and the germline gene differ at one end; a read error may be behind it. The chain joins TRBV7-7 to TRBJ2-2; TRBD1 might be the D (5 bases). This CDR3 contains 14 residues. Germline V gene sequence: CDR1 SSHAT, CDR2 FNYEAQ (reference sequence). As DNA, the CDR3 is TGTGCTAGCAGCTTATTAAGGGGCACCGGGGAGCTGTTTTTT. Amino acids: CASSLLRGTGELFF.

This chain joins TRBV1 and TRBJ2-2; the D call in the table, TRBD1, was not verified against the DNA. TRBV1 is classified as a pseudogene. The CDR3 sequence is 18 residues long. The CDR3 nucleotides read TGCACCAGCAGCCAAGATCGACGGGCCAGGGTACCTTCCGGGGAGCTGTTTTTT. It is translated as CTSSQDRRARVPSGELFF.

This clone has more than one count but fewer than ten. This chain links TRBV4-1 with TRBJ2-7; TRBD2 might be the D (6 bases). Germline lookup yields CDR1 MGHRA and CDR2 YSYEKL. Trimming cost V 0 bases and J 0 bases, with 21 bases left between them. The CDR3 totals 19 residues. For the CDR3, the DNA is TGCGCCAGCAGCCAAGATAAATGTCCAACGGGACTGATCTCCTACGAGCAGTACTTC. It encodes CASSQDKCPTGLISYEQYF.

This chain uses TRBV6-6 with TRBJ2-7; D may be TRBD2 (5 bases). CDR1 and CDR2 from the germline V gene are MNHNY and SVGAGI (reference sequence). CDR3 size: 14 residues. The ends were cut back, 8 bases at V and 6 bases at J, with 20 bases in the middle. CDR3 coding DNA: TGTGCCAGCGCCGGGGAACTTCGAACGCTCGAGCAGTACTTC. It encodes CASAGELRTLEQYF.

The rearrangement uses TRBV6-5 and TRBJ2-7, with 8 positions matching TRBD2. Looked up from germline, CDR1 is MNHEY and CDR2 is SVGAGI. V was clipped by 2 bases and J by 5 bases; unmatched bases: 8. This CDR3 spans 15 amino acids. CDR3 region: CASSYQGLGMDEQYF. The CDR3 DNA reads as TGTGCCAGCAGTTACCAGGGACTAGGGATGGACGAGCAGTACTTC.

In this sample, this clone turned up once. The CDR3 spells CASAPPGSYGYTF. CDR3 nucleotides: TGTGCTAGTGCCCCCCCGGGTAGCTATGGCTACACCTTC. This rearrangement joins TRBV12-5 to TRBJ1-2; D gene ambiguous. CDR1 is LGHNT, CDR2 FRNRAP, per germline. Deletions cut 7 bases from V and 4 bases from J, with 13 bases between. The CDR3 extends over 13 amino acids.

Concerning this clone itself: The junction and the germline gene differ at one end; a read error may be behind it. The rearrangement joins TRBV7-7 to TRBJ2-3; possible D gene TRBD1, 6 bases. This CDR3 is 15 amino acids long. Germline loops: CDR1 SSHAT, CDR2 FNYEAQ (reference sequence). CDR3: CASSLGRTDTDTQYF. CDR3 DNA: TGTGCTAGCAGCCTAGGGCGGACAGACACAGATACGCAGTATTTT.

This clone showed up just once. The chain joins TRBV19 to TRBJ2-1, with TRBD2 matching over 13 bases. The V and J ends lost 4 bases and 4 bases, in that order; junction bases with no gene match: 4. The CDR3 has 16 amino acids. Germline lookup yields CDR1 LNHDA and CDR2 SQIVND (reference sequence). The CDR3 reads CASSTWTSGSYNEQFF. In nucleotides, the CDR3 is TGTGCCAGTAGTACCTGGACTAGCGGGAGTTACAATGAGCAGTTCTTC.

The chain has TRBV7-9 and TRBJ1-1, with D perhaps TRBD1 (5 bases). CDR1 and CDR2 from the germline V gene are SEHNR and FQNEAQ (reference sequence). CDR3 length equals 13 residues. Trimming took off 4 bases at V and 11 bases at J, with 17 bases between the two ends. CDR3 bases: TGTGCCAGCAGCTCAGGGATCCGACCCTGGGCTTTCTTT. As protein: CASSSGIRPWAFF.

V usage is TRBV5-4 and J usage is TRBJ1-3; 7 bases map to TRBD1. The V segment lost 4 bases and the J segment 1 base; nucleotides outside the gene matches: 2. This CDR3 has 14 amino acids. Germline CDR1 is SGHNT and CDR2 is YYREEE (reference sequence). CDR3 in amino acids: CASSRGQSGNTIYF. The CDR3 bases are TGTGCCAGCAGCAGGGGACAGTCTGGAAACACCATATATTTT.

V and J are TRBV6-5 and TRBJ2-2; D possibly corresponds to TRBD2 (5 bases). The CDR3 has 16 residues. Trimming took 1 base from V and 5 from J, leaving 14 bases between them. From germline, CDR1 is MNHEY and CDR2 SVGAGI. The CDR3 is CASSYWATGITGELFF. In DNA, the CDR3 is TGTGCCAGCAGTTACTGGGCTACGGGGATTACCGGGGAGCTGTTTTTT.

CDR3 DNA: TGTGCCAGCAGTATAGCGGGAGTCGGAGAGACCCAGTACTTC. This sequence encodes CASSIAGVGETQYF. The genes are TRBV27 and TRBJ2-5; 9 bases agree with TRBD2. Germline CDR1 is MNHEY and CDR2 is SMNVEV (reference sequence). The CDR3 is 14 amino acids. The V gene end was trimmed by 5 bases and the J gene end by 4 bases; junction bases not matched to a gene: 5.

In this sample, this clone turned up a few times. This rearrangement joins TRBV2 to TRBJ1-4, with D unclear. This CDR3 comprises 12 residues. The V end lost 4 bases, the J end lost 7 bases, and 7 bases lay between the germline ends. Germline CDR1 and CDR2: SNHLY and FYNNEI. CDR3 amino acids: CASSGTGEKLFF. The CDR3 DNA sequence: TGTGCCAGCAGTGGGACTGGTGAAAAACTGTTTTTT.